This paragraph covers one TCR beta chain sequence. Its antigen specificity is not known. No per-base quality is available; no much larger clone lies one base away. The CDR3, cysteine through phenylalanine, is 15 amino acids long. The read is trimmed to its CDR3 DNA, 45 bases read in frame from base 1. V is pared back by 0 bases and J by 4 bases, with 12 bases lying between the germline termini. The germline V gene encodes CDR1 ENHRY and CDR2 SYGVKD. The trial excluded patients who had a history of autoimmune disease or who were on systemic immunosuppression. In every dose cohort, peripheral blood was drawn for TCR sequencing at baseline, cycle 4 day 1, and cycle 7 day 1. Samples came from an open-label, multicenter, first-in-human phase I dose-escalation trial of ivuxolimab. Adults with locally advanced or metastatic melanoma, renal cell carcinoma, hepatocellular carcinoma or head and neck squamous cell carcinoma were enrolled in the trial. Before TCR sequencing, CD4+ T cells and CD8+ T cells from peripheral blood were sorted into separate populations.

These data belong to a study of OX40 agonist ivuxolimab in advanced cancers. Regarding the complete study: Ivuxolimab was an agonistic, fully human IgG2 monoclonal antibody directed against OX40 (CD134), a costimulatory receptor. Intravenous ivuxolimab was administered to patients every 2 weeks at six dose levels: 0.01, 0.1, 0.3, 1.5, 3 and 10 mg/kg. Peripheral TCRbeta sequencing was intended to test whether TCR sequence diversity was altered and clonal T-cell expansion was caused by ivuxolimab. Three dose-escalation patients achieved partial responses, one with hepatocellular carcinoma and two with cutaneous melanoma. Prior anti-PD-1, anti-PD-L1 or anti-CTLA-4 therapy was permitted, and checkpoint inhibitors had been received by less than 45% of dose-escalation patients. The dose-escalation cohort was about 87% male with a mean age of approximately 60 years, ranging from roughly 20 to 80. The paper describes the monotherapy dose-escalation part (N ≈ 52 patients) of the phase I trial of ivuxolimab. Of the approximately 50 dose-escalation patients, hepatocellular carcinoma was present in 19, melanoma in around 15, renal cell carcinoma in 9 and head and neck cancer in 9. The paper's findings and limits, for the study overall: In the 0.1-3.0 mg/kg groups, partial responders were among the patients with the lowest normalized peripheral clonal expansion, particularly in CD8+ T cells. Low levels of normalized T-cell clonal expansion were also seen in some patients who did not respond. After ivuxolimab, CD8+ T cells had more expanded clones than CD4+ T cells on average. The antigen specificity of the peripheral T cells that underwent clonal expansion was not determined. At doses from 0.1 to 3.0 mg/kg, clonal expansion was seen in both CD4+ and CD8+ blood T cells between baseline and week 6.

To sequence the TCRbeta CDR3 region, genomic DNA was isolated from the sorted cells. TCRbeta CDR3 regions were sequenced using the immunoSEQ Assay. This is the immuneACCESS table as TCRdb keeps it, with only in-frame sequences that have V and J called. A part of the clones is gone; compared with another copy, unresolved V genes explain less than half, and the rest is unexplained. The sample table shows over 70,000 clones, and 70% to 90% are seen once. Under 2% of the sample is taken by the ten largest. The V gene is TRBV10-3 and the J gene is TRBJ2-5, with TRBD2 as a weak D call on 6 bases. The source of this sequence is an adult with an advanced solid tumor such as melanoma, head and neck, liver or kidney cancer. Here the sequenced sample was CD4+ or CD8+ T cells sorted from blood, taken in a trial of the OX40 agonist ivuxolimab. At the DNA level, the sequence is TGTGCCATCAGTGAGTCAACCCGGCGGGGAGAGACCCAGTACTTC. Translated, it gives CAISESTRRGETQYF.